The clone carrying this T cell receptor (beta chain) was observed a few times. The sample is drawn from a study of T-cell reconstitution after alpha-beta-depleted transplantation in children. The CDR3 has 15 amino acids. In germline, CDR1 is LNHNV, CDR2 YYDKDF (reference sequence). Trimming shortened V by 1 base and J by 2 bases, and 10 bases separated the two germline ends. Unique molecular identifiers featured in how the TCRbeta library was prepared. TCRdb itself ran the PCR reads through MiXCR, one entry per CDR3 protein. The sample has 600,000 to 700,000 distinct CDR3 sequences; approximately 16% are singletons.

This receptor was obtained from a human donor who donated a stem cell graft to a child with acute myeloid leukemia. The gene calls are TRBV15 and TRBJ2-3; no clear D gene. The material sequenced was PBMCs from the stem cell graft donor, taken from the stem cell graft. In DNA form, the CDR3 reads TGTGCCACCAGCAGAGGGGCGTCCTACACAGATACGCAGTATTTT. Translating gives CATSRGASYTDTQYF.